Following are 27 T cell receptor beta chains from one sample sequenced in a study of tumor and adjacent non-tumor tissue in lung cancer. This sample's RNA came from whole unsorted tissue. Three rounds of nested PCR, following a modified ARM-PCR protocol, produced the TCRbeta library. TCRdb processed the multiplex PCR reads anew with MiXCR; each CDR3 protein has one entry. This sample yields some 120,000 distinct CDR3 sequences, of which about 66% are seen a single time; 9.5% to 15% belongs to the top ten. The sample comprised lung tumor tissue. Receptors were obtained from a man under 40 with non-small cell lung cancer.

V gene TRBV20-1 combines with J gene TRBJ2-7; 8 nucleotides line up with TRBD2. The CDR3 is 15 amino acids. Per germline, CDR1 DFQATT and CDR2 SNEGSKA (reference sequence). With V trimmed by 5 bases and J by 1 base, 10 bases remained unmatched. The CDR3 DNA reads as TGCAGTGCTGCGGGAGGTAGTCGGAGATCCTACGAGCAGTACTTC. This codes for CSAAGGSRRSYEQYF.

This chain joins TRBV10-2 and TRBJ2-3; TRBD2 might be the D (6 bases). Germline CDR1 and CDR2: WSHSY and SAAADI. V lost 8 bases and J lost 3, with 15 bases in between. This CDR3 comprises 14 residues. CDR3 bases: TGCGCCAGCGCGAAGCGGGTAAATACAGATACGCAGTATTTT. Its protein product is CASAKRVNTDTQYF.

Points on this clonotype: Compared with germline, one end of the junction differs, possibly owing to a read error. The rearrangement joins TRBV4-3 to TRBJ2-5; TRBD2 matches 9 bases. The germline CDR1 and CDR2 sequences are LGHNA and YSLEER. The CDR3 consists of 15 residues. In DNA, the CDR3 is TGCGCCAGCAGCCGAGGGCTAGCGGGGAGGGAGACCAAGTACTTC. Translation gives CASSRGLAGRETKYF.

Comments on this clonotype: A much larger clone is a single base away; this may be a read error. Without the conserved terminal phenylalanine or tryptophan, this CDR3 likely stems from a read error. The chain is built from TRBV6-6 and TRBJ1-4, with 7 bases lining up with TRBD1. The CDR3 runs 15 residues. J was trimmed by 5 bases and V by 2 bases; bases with no gene match: 5. The germline V gene has CDR1 MNHNY and CDR2 SVGAGI (reference sequence). CDR3: CASSYPGTVNEKLFY. CDR3 bases: TGTGCCAGCAGTTACCCCGGGACAGTCAATGAAAAACTGTTTTAT.

This clonotype occurred a few times. A read error is possible here, since a much larger clone lies one base away. This chain uses TRBV20-1 with TRBJ1-2, with D possibly TRBD1 on 6 matching bases. The CDR3 runs to 12 residues. Looked up from germline, CDR1 is DFQATT and CDR2 is SNEGSKA (reference sequence). The CDR3, as DNA: TGCGGTGCTTGGGACAACCGATTCGGCTACACCTTC. Translation: CGAWDNRFGYTF.

With respect to this clonotype: A single base separates this from a much larger clone, so it may be a read error. The genes are TRBV12-3 or TRBV12-4 and TRBJ1-1, with no clear D. The CDR3 totals 12 residues. Trimming took 7 bases from V and 1 from J, leaving 7 bases between them. Written as DNA, the CDR3 is TGTGCCAGCAATCAAGCGAACACTGAAGCTTTCTTT. Translating it yields CASNQANTEAFF.

On this clonotype itself: This CDR3 is missing its conserved last phenylalanine or tryptophan, likely due to a read error. This chain joins TRBV29-1 and TRBJ1-1; D perhaps matches TRBD1 (6 bases). The V and J ends lost 2 bases and 5 bases respectively, with 15 bases between them. Germline-derived CDR1 and CDR2 are SQVTM and ANQGSEA. This CDR3 comprises 14 residues. CDR3 region: CSVERKGGRTEAFS. The CDR3 DNA reads TGCAGCGTTGAAAGGAAAGGGGGAAGGACTGAAGCTTTCTCT.

A remark on this clonotype: The conserved phenylalanine or tryptophan normally closing the CDR3 is absent here, so this likely arose from a read error. The chain has TRBV11-3 and TRBJ2-3; D remains unclear. This CDR3 has 13 residues. CDR1 and CDR2 from the germline V gene are SGHNT and YENEEA. The CDR3 sequence: CASSREHTYTQYL. The DNA of the CDR3 is TGTGCCAGCAGCCGTGAACACACATATACGCAGTATCTT.

This clonotype came up many times. The chain recombines TRBV6-2 or TRBV6-3 with TRBJ2-2; a weak D match, TRBD1 (6 bases). Germline-derived CDR1 and CDR2 are MNHEY and SVGEGT. This CDR3 is 15 amino acids long. Trimming took 6 bases from V and 4 from J, leaving 15 bases between them. CDR3 loop: CASSPTDRITGELFF. In nucleotides, the CDR3 is TGTGCCAGCAGCCCTACGGACAGAATCACCGGGGAGCTGTTTTTT.

This clonotype was recorded many times. V and J are TRBV6-5 and TRBJ1-2; 8 nucleotides line up with TRBD1. Germline loops: CDR1 MNHEY, CDR2 SVGAGI. V lost 5 bases, J lost 5 bases, and 7 bases stayed unmatched. The CDR3 is 14 residues long. The CDR3 nucleotides are TGTGCCAGCAGTCACGACAGGGGAAGGTATGGCTACACCTTC. It yields the protein CASSHDRGRYGYTF.

On this clonotype itself: A junction end diverges from the germline sequence, so it may reflect a read error. V gene TRBV20-1 combines with J gene TRBJ2-7; a weak D match, TRBD2 (6 bases). CDR3 size: 12 residues. The V gene's germline CDR1 is DFQATT and CDR2 SNEGSKA (reference sequence). CDR3 sequence (DNA): TGCAATGCTAGGGATCGGGAGTACGAGCAGTACTTC. It encodes CNARDREYEQYF.

The chain's CDR3 is CASSLEVGFSYNEQFF. The DNA for the CDR3 is TGTGCCAGCAGCTTAGAAGTGGGATTCTCCTACAATGAGCAGTTCTTC. J is TRBJ2-1 and V is TRBV7-9; unclear D gene. Germline V CDR1 and CDR2: SEHNR, FQNEAQ (reference sequence). The V end was cut by 1 base, the J end by 0 bases, with 10 bases between. This CDR3 comprises 16 residues.

This clonotype has ten or more counts. The genes are TRBV6-2 or TRBV6-3 and TRBJ1-2; D gene ambiguous. In germline, CDR1 is MNHEY, CDR2 SVGEGT. The germline V and J ends were trimmed by 7 bases and 8 bases, with 17 bases remaining between them. The CDR3 sequence is 13 residues long. CDR3 sequence: CASTKMRVLGYTF. In DNA, the CDR3 is TGTGCCAGCACCAAAATGAGGGTTCTCGGCTACACCTTC.

This clonotype was seen ten or more times. The rearrangement uses TRBV5-4 and TRBJ2-5; 10 nucleotides agree with TRBD2. Germline V gene sequence: CDR1 SGHNT, CDR2 YYREEE (reference sequence). V trimming: 3 bases; J trimming: 5 bases; junction bases outside the gene matches: 4. The CDR3 has 14 amino acids. CDR3 nucleotide sequence: TGTGCCAGCAGCTCAGCGGGGGGGCTGGAGACCCAGTACTTC. Translation gives CASSSAGGLETQYF.

On this clonotype itself: At one end, the junction sequence differs from germline, possibly due to a read error. The J gene is TRBJ1-1, the V gene TRBV12-3 or TRBV12-4; D ambiguous. The CDR3 is 13 amino acids. CDR3 amino acids: CVSSPWMYTEAFF. In DNA, the CDR3 is TGTGTCAGCAGCCCATGGATGTACACTGAAGCTTTCTTT.

The rearrangement uses TRBV24-1 and TRBJ2-1, with 9 bases that match TRBD2. The V and J ends lost 3 bases and 8 bases, in that order; junction bases with no gene match: 4. Germline CDR1 reads KGHDR; CDR2 reads SFDVKD. CDR3 length: 14 amino acids. CDR3 amino acids: CATSDRREGDEQFF. In DNA, the CDR3 is TGTGCCACCAGTGATCGGCGGGAGGGGGATGAGCAGTTCTTC.

This clonotype was counted ten times or more. This rearrangement joins TRBV10-2 to TRBJ2-7, with D maybe TRBD1 (7 bases). CDR1 WSHSY and CDR2 SAAADI come from the germline V gene. This CDR3 has 13 residues. V was cut by 5 bases and J by 5 bases, with 13 bases left in between. The CDR3 coding sequence is TGCGCCAGCAGTAGACAGGGCGGGAACGAGCAGTACTTC. It codes for CASSRQGGNEQYF.

In its sample, this clonotype was seen many times. The rearrangement links TRBV20-1 to TRBJ2-1; no clear D gene. The V end lost 0 bases, the J end lost 9 bases, and 9 bases lay between the germline ends. Germline V gives CDR1 DFQATT, CDR2 SNEGSKA (reference sequence). The CDR3 is 12 amino acids. The CDR3: CSARDPRSEQFF. CDR3 bases: TGCAGTGCTAGAGACCCCAGGAGTGAGCAGTTCTTC.

This clonotype was counted a few times. The genes are TRBV19 and TRBJ2-4; a weak D match, TRBD1 (6 bases). Looked up from germline, CDR1 is LNHDA and CDR2 is SQIVND (reference sequence). The CDR3 is 13 residues long. V was trimmed by 6 bases and J by 6 bases, leaving 12 bases between them. The CDR3 reads CASRETQGNIQYF. The CDR3, as DNA: TGTGCCAGTAGGGAGACACAGGGAAACATTCAGTACTTC.

This clonotype appeared many times. J is TRBJ2-1 and V is TRBV5-5; 7 positions agree with TRBD1. This CDR3 is built from 16 residues. V gave up 0 bases and J gave up 4 bases; unmatched junction bases: 7. Germline V lookup: CDR1 SGHKS, CDR2 YYEKEE (reference sequence). The CDR3 coding sequence is TGTGCCAGCAGCTTGGGTTTTGGACAGGTATACAATGAGCAGTTCTTC. Its translation is CASSLGFGQVYNEQFF.

A remark on this clonotype: A read error may produce the germline difference seen at one junction end. This chain links TRBV5-6 with TRBJ2-5; the match to TRBD1 covers 9 bases. Germline V gene data show CDR1 as SGHDT and CDR2 as YYEEEE. The CDR3 extends over 13 amino acids. The CDR3 loop reads CASSLGQGKTEYF. In nucleotides, the CDR3 is TGTGCCAGCAGCCTGGGACAGGGAAAGACCGAGTACTTC.

The chain employs TRBV29-1 and TRBJ2-1, with TRBD2 as a possible D gene (5 bases). Germline V gene lookup returns CDR1 SQVTM and CDR2 ANQGSEA. CDR3 length equals 14 residues. With 3 bases removed from V and 4 bases from J, the gap between germline ends came to 13 bases. The CDR3 spells CSVEDSIGYNEQFF. CDR3 nucleotide sequence: TGCAGCGTTGAGGACTCCATAGGATACAATGAGCAGTTCTTC.

The DNA of the CDR3 is TGTGCCAGCAGTTCCGACTGGCGCCGATACAATGAGCAGTTCTTC. This codes for CASSSDWRRYNEQFF. The chain joins TRBV12-3 or TRBV12-4 to TRBJ2-1; D not certain. The CDR3 is 15 amino acids. Trimming took off 4 bases at V and 4 bases at J, with 14 bases between the two ends.

This clonotype has only one observation. An end of the junction differs from the germline gene, which may be a read error. The chain recombines TRBV5-1 with TRBJ1-1; D gene uncertain. Looked up from germline, CDR1 is SGHRS and CDR2 is YFSETQ. The CDR3 spans 14 residues. The DNA for the CDR3 is TGCGCCAGCAGCTTGGGGAGGGAGAATACTGAAGTTTTCTTT. This gives the protein CASSLGRENTEVFF.

Of note for this clonotype: One junction end disagrees with the germline gene, perhaps due to a read error. The chain recombines TRBV11-2 with TRBJ2-7, with 10 positions matching TRBD2. The CDR3 has 14 amino acids. Germline V CDR1 and CDR2: SGHAT, FQNNGV. The CDR3 here is CASSFLAGAYKQYF. CDR3 sequence (DNA): TGTGCCAGCAGCTTCCTAGCGGGAGCATACAAGCAATACTTC. Full variable domain (remainder filled in from reference TRBV11-2 and TRBJ2-7): EAGVAQSPRYKIIEKRQSVAFWCNPISGHATLYWYQQILGQGPKLLIQFQNNGVVDDSQLPKDRFSAERLKGVDSTLKIQPAKLEDSAVYLCASSFLAGAYKQYFGPGTRLTVT.

This clonotype was counted ten times or more. This chain joins TRBV29-1 and TRBJ2-7; 9 positions agree with TRBD2. Trimming at V came to 6 bases and at J to 0 bases, leaving 0 bases not matched to a gene. This CDR3 is 12 amino acids long. CDR1 is SQVTM, CDR2 ANQGSEA, per germline. The CDR3 spells CSVRGGSYEQYF. As DNA, the CDR3 is TGCAGCGTGCGGGGGGGCTCCTACGAGCAGTACTTC.

This clonotype was picked up one time. A single base separates this from a much larger clone, so it may be a read error. The chain has TRBV12-3 or TRBV12-4 and TRBJ2-1; D is unclear. Trimming removed 8 bases at V and 7 bases at J, with 9 bases between. This CDR3 contains 11 residues. CDR3 loop: CASWAINEQFF. The CDR3 DNA sequence: TGTGCCAGCTGGGCGATTAATGAGCAGTTCTTC.